This record looks at one T cell receptor beta chain sequence and its context. The data belong to a study of blood T cell repertoires in COVID-19. In the original processing: Quantification of nucleated cells was approximated via reference gene primer amplification. Sequencing used immunoSEQ multiplex PCR; TCRdb keeps in-frame clones, though not all of them. From that table come the V and J calls and clone size; the DNA was used to work out D and trimming. The table has 250,000 to 350,000 clones, 80% to 90% seen once. This TCR came from a man between 18 and 35 years old who had recovered from COVID-19. The sequenced material came from peripheral blood.

The CDR3 here is CASSLGTTYTEAFF. Written as DNA, the CDR3 is TGTGCCAGCAGCTTAGGGACAACATACACTGAAGCTTTCTTT. The chain carries TRBV5-6 and TRBJ1-1, with a possible D match to TRBD1 (6 bases). CDR1 and CDR2 from the germline V gene are SGHDT and YYEEEE. Trimming left V 2 bases short and J 3 bases short, with 11 bases between. The CDR3 totals 14 residues.